These 13 T cell receptor beta chains share one sample of origin, sequenced in a study of TIL therapy for anti-PD-1-resistant metastatic lung cancer. The time point here: pre-treatment sample, taken before nivolumab and TIL therapy. The libraries were made with immunoSEQ v3. The protocol was immunoSEQ multiplex PCR, while the TCRdb copy is restricted to in-frame clones and leaves out a portion. The data hold about 36,000 clones, with around 70% observed a single time. The material was blood, obtained at baseline. The source is a person between 30 and 79 years old with non-small cell lung cancer.

CDR3: CASSPVAGEVGEQYF. The CDR3, as DNA: TGTGCCAGTAGCCCGGTAGCGGGAGAAGTAGGCGAGCAGTACTTC. V usage is TRBV19 and J usage is TRBJ2-7; TRBD2 aligns across 9 bases. Germline values: CDR1 LNHDA, CDR2 SQIVND (reference sequence). The length of the CDR3 is 15 residues. V lost 6 bases, J lost 6 bases, and 12 bases stayed unmatched. The full variable domain, rest sourced from reference TRBV19 and TRBJ2-7, is DGGITQSPKYLFRKEGQNVTLSCEQNLNHDAMYWYRQDPGQGLRLIYYSQIVNDFQKGDIAEGYSVSREKKESFPLTVTSAQKNPTAFYLCASSPVAGEVGEQYFGPGTRLTVT.

This chain connects TRBV6-1 to TRBJ1-5; D not certain. V was clipped by 8 bases and J by 4 bases, with 15 bases between them. The length of the CDR3 is 14 residues. Germline-derived CDR1 and CDR2 are MNHNS and SASEGT. CDR3 bases: TGTGCCAGCCTGGGCCACGAACCGAATCAGCCCCAGCATTTT. This sequence encodes CASLGHEPNQPQHF.

The rearrangement uses TRBV6-7 and TRBJ2-7; 9 bases fit TRBD2. TRBV6-7 is noted as an ORF with a role that remains uncertain. This CDR3 region has 16 residues. The V segment lost 3 bases and the J segment 0 bases; nucleotides outside the gene matches: 6. The CDR3 DNA reads as TGTGCCAGCAGTTATCCGGGCGGGGGGGTCTCCTACGAGCAGTACTTC. It codes for CASSYPGGGVSYEQYF.

The V gene is TRBV5-5, the J gene TRBJ1-3, with 7 bases lining up with TRBD1. The CDR3 is 19 amino acids. V gave up 4 bases and J gave up 1 base; unmatched junction bases: 17. The germline CDR1 and CDR2 sequences are SGHKS and YYEKEE (reference sequence). The CDR3 protein is CASSPWRAGTETSGNTIYF. Written as DNA, the CDR3 is TGTGCCAGCAGCCCCTGGAGGGCCGGGACAGAGACTTCTGGAAACACCATATATTTT.

V usage is TRBV7-2 and J usage is TRBJ2-1, with D perhaps matching TRBD1 or TRBD2 (5 bases each). This CDR3 is 16 amino acids long. CDR1 and CDR2 (germline): SGHTA, FQGNSA. The V end lost 4 bases, the J end lost 7 bases, and 20 bases lay between the germline ends. The CDR3 loop reads CASSSGRSEMVNEQFF. Here the CDR3 DNA reads TGTGCCAGCAGCTCGGGGCGGAGCGAAATGGTGAATGAGCAGTTCTTC.

This clone was detected only a few times. The chain couples TRBV7-9 to TRBJ1-4; D remains ambiguous. Germline CDR1 reads SEHNR; CDR2 reads FQNEAQ (reference sequence). The CDR3 loop spans 12 amino acids. V was pared by 11 bases and J by 3 bases, with 10 bases between. The DNA for the CDR3 is TGTGCCGGGAGTGGTGCTAATGAAAAACTGTTTTTT. It is translated as CAGSGANEKLFF.

This clone was found a few times. The chain couples TRBV6-5 to TRBJ2-2; 12 bases align to TRBD2. V was pared by 8 bases and J by 0 bases, with 1 base of the junction left unmatched. The CDR3 is 15 residues long. Germline V gene sequence: CDR1 MNHEY, CDR2 SVGAGI. The chain's CDR3 is CASRTSGTNTGELFF. CDR3 DNA: TGTGCCAGCCGGACTAGCGGGACGAACACCGGGGAGCTGTTTTTT.

This sequence joins TRBV28 and TRBJ2-1; 7 positions agree with TRBD2. Germline values: CDR1 MDHEN, CDR2 SYDVKM. This CDR3 comprises 16 residues. V shed 3 bases and J 9 bases; nucleotides not matched to a gene: 14. The CDR3 protein is CASSFFAGDAGGEQFF. The CDR3 region has the DNA TGTGCCAGCAGTTTTTTTGCGGGAGATGCTGGTGGTGAGCAGTTCTTC.

The V call is TRBV5-4, the J call TRBJ2-2; D may be TRBD2 (5 bases). The V gene lost 0 bases and the J gene lost 2 bases, with 11 bases spanning the gap. This CDR3 spans 16 amino acids. The V gene's germline CDR1 is SGHNT and CDR2 YYREEE (reference sequence). CDR3 amino acids: CASSLAVGLNTGELFF. The CDR3 nucleotides are TGTGCCAGCAGCTTGGCCGTAGGACTCAACACCGGGGAGCTGTTTTTT. Full variable domain (missing parts from reference TRBV5-4 and TRBJ2-2): ETGVTQSPTHLIKTRGQQVTLRCSSQSGHNTVSWYQQALGQGPQFIFQYYREEENGRGNFPPRFSGLQFPNYSSELNVNALELDDSALYLCASSLAVGLNTGELFFGEGSRLTVL.

This rearrangement joins TRBV9 to TRBJ2-3, with D hard to call. This CDR3 region has 15 residues. Germline V lookup: CDR1 SGDLS, CDR2 YYNGEE. V dropped 5 bases and J dropped 2 bases, with 15 bases sitting between them. CDR3 in amino acids: CASSGRRGYTDTQYF. In DNA form, the CDR3 reads TGTGCCAGCAGTGGACGGAGAGGATACACAGATACGCAGTATTTT. The whole variable domain, remainder taken from reference TRBV9 and TRBJ2-3, is DSGVTQTPKHLITATGQRVTLRCSPRSGDLSVYWYQQSLDQGLQFLIQYYNGEERAKGNILERFSAQQFPDLHSELNLSSLELGDSALYFCASSGRRGYTDTQYFGPGTRLTVL.

The chain uses TRBV10-1 and TRBJ2-7, with 7 bases aligning to TRBD2. The V segment lost 3 bases and the J segment 0 bases; nucleotides outside the gene matches: 5. Germline CDR1 WNHNN, CDR2 SYGVQD (reference sequence). The CDR3 totals 15 residues. The CDR3 here is CASSDRGESSYEQYF. CDR3 nucleotide sequence: TGCGCCAGCAGTGATCGGGGGGAGAGCTCCTACGAGCAGTACTTC.

The chain is built from TRBV7-2 and TRBJ1-4, with 7 bases fitting TRBD1. Germline V gene data show CDR1 as SGHTA and CDR2 as FQGNSA. The CDR3 runs 15 residues. The ends lost 5 bases at V and 5 bases at J; junction bases unmatched: 8. The CDR3 loop reads CASSPRDRTNEKLFF. The CDR3 DNA reads as TGTGCCAGCAGCCCCCGGGACAGAACAAATGAAAAACTGTTTTTT.

The chain joins TRBV6-5 to TRBJ1-6; 9 nucleotides line up with TRBD1. Germline lookup yields CDR1 MNHEY and CDR2 SVGAGI. The CDR3 extends over 16 amino acids. Trimming at V came to 4 bases and at J to 2 bases, leaving 3 bases not matched to a gene. CDR3 DNA: TGTGCCAGCAGTTGGGACAGGGCCACCTATAATTCACCCCTCCACTTT. It is translated as CASSWDRATYNSPLHF.